The 23 T cell receptor beta chains given below trace back to one sample, sequenced in a study of cytomegalovirus exposure and HLA in healthy donors. Sequencing was performed with immunoSEQ multiplex PCR; in TCRdb, only in-frame clones are kept and a portion is missing. The table records fewer than 250,000 clones, around 87% of them present only once. The source material was PBMCs. The receptors shown here come from a man younger than 35 in good health and CMV-seronegative.

The chain links TRBV28 to TRBJ2-2, with 10 bases matching TRBD1. The J segment lost 6 bases and the V segment lost 5 bases, leaving 9 bases of the junction unmatched. Germline values: CDR1 MDHEN, CDR2 SYDVKM. This CDR3 is 16 amino acids long. This CDR3 reads CASSTRTGGIAGELFF. Here the CDR3 DNA reads TGTGCCAGCAGTACTCGGACAGGGGGGATCGCCGGGGAGCTGTTTTTT. The complete variable domain, with remaining parts taken from reference TRBV28 and TRBJ2-2, reads DVKVTQSSRYLVKRTGEKVFLECVQDMDHENMFWYRQDPGLGLRLIYFSYDVKMKEKGDIPEGYSVSREKKERFSLILESASTNQTSMYLCASSTRTGGIAGELFFGEGSRLTVL.

The CDR3 sequence is CASSSLNLQGYEQYF. The CDR3 DNA reads TGTGCCAGCAGTTCTCTCAACCTCCAGGGCTACGAGCAGTACTTC. The rearrangement links TRBV28 to TRBJ2-7; D perhaps matches TRBD1 (5 bases). The length of the CDR3 is 15 residues. Trimming shortened V by 4 bases and J by 3 bases, and 16 bases separated the two germline ends. Germline V gives CDR1 MDHEN, CDR2 SYDVKM.

This rearrangement joins TRBV21-1 to TRBJ2-7; the DNA was not used to check the table's D call, TRBD1. TRBV21-1 is a known pseudogene. The CDR3 runs 13 residues. The CDR3 is CASSRPTGSEQYF. CDR3 coding DNA: TGTGCCAGCAGCAGACCAACAGGGAGCGAGCAGTACTTC.

The J gene is TRBJ1-1, the V gene TRBV4-2; 7 bases are a match to TRBD1. The CDR3 is 16 amino acids. Germline V gives CDR1 LGHNA, CDR2 YNFKEQ. J gave up 1 base and V 3 bases, and 8 bases lay outside the gene matches. CDR3 region: CASSQKRTGENTEAFF. DNA for the CDR3: TGTGCCAGCAGCCAGAAGAGGACAGGAGAGAACACTGAAGCTTTCTTT.

The V and J genes are TRBV6-5 and TRBJ1-2, with unresolved D. With 7 bases removed from V and 3 bases from J, the gap between germline ends came to 12 bases. The CDR3 sequence is 13 residues long. Germline-derived CDR1 and CDR2 are MNHEY and SVGAGI. CDR3 nucleotides: TGTGCCAGCACCCCCCGGGAAGACTATGGCTACACCTTC. Translated: CASTPREDYGYTF.

The chain links TRBV9 to TRBJ2-5; a possible D gene is TRBD1 (6 bases). This CDR3 has 14 residues. Looked up from germline, CDR1 is SGDLS and CDR2 is YYNGEE. The ends were cut back, 4 bases at V and 0 bases at J, with 10 bases in the middle. DNA for the CDR3: TGTGCCAGCAGCCCAGACAGGTACCAAGAGACCCAGTACTTC. This gives the protein CASSPDRYQETQYF.

This rearrangement joins TRBV2 to TRBJ2-1; possibly TRBD1 for D (6 bases). Germline V gene data show CDR1 as SNHLY and CDR2 as FYNNEI. The CDR3 has 13 residues. The V and J ends lost 7 bases and 7 bases respectively, with 14 bases between them. The CDR3, as DNA: TGTGCCAGCATCCGGGACACCTCGAATGAGCAGTTCTTC. Protein sequence: CASIRDTSNEQFF.

V usage is TRBV10-3 and J usage is TRBJ2-7, with 9 bases fitting TRBD2. With 10 bases clipped from V and 3 bases from J, the junction kept 10 bases outside the gene matches. Germline CDR1 and CDR2: ENHRY and SYGVKD. The CDR3 loop spans 14 amino acids. The CDR3 nucleotides are TGTGCCACCGCCTCCGGGACTAGCAACTACGAGCAGTACTTC. Translating gives CATASGTSNYEQYF.

The chain combines TRBV28 with TRBJ2-7; 10 bases match TRBD1. The CDR3 loop spans 15 amino acids. Germline trimming cut 3 bases from V and 6 bases from J; bases unmatched to any gene: 8. CDR1 MDHEN and CDR2 SYDVKM come from the germline V gene. The CDR3 sequence: CASSFPMGQGREQYF. The CDR3 DNA is TGTGCCAGCAGTTTTCCGATGGGACAGGGGCGCGAGCAGTACTTC.

This sequence joins TRBV28 and TRBJ2-1; tentative D call: TRBD2 (6 bases). Germline V gene sequence: CDR1 MDHEN, CDR2 SYDVKM. V lost 4 bases, J lost 9 bases, and 16 bases lay in between. This CDR3 contains 14 residues. The CDR3 protein is CASSSRGNSFEQFF. The CDR3 DNA reads TGTGCCAGCAGTTCGCGGGGCAACTCTTTTGAGCAGTTCTTC.

This clone has just a few counts. The chain uses TRBV6-6 and TRBJ1-2, with 9 bases lining up with TRBD1. Germline V CDR1 and CDR2: MNHNY, SVGAGI (reference sequence). This CDR3 region has 14 residues. J was trimmed by 6 bases and V by 4 bases; bases with no gene match: 6. Here the CDR3 reads CASSSGQGFNGYTF. CDR3 DNA sequence: TGTGCCAGCAGTTCAGGACAGGGGTTTAATGGCTACACCTTC.

This clone was found once. The J gene is TRBJ2-5, the V gene TRBV27; unclear D gene. The CDR3 runs 12 residues. Trimming pared 7 bases from V and 5 bases from J, leaving 11 bases between. Germline-derived CDR1 and CDR2 are MNHEY and SMNVEV (reference sequence). This CDR3 reads CASTDTKETQYF. For the CDR3, the DNA is TGTGCCAGCACCGACACAAAGGAGACCCAGTACTTC.

The V call is TRBV5-1, the J call TRBJ2-2, with D possibly being TRBD1 (6 bases). The ends were cut back, 5 bases at V and 4 bases at J, with 9 bases in the middle. CDR1 SGHRS and CDR2 YFSETQ come from the germline V gene. The CDR3 spans 13 residues. CDR3 bases: TGCGCCAGCAGGACAGGTTTCACCGGGGAGCTGTTTTTT. Translated: CASRTGFTGELFF. The complete variable domain, with remaining parts taken from reference TRBV5-1 and TRBJ2-2, reads KAGVTQTPRYLIKTRGQQVTLSCSPISGHRSVSWYQQTPGQGLQFLFEYFSETQRNKGNFPGRFSGRQFSNSRSEMNVSTLELGDSALYLCASRTGFTGELFFGEGSRLTVL.

The chain carries TRBV11-2 and TRBJ2-1, with unresolved D. This CDR3 spans 13 amino acids. The V gene's germline CDR1 is SGHAT and CDR2 FQNNGV. Between the trimmed V and J ends, which lost 1 base and 6 bases, there was a span of 7 bases. The CDR3 loop reads CASSLAVLNEQFF. The CDR3 nucleotides read TGTGCCAGCAGCTTAGCAGTCCTCAATGAGCAGTTCTTC.

The chain carries TRBV27 and TRBJ1-6; perhaps TRBD1 as D (6 bases). CDR1 is MNHEY, CDR2 SMNVEV, per germline (reference sequence). The germline V and J ends were trimmed by 4 bases and 5 bases, with 18 bases remaining between them. The CDR3 totals 17 residues. Here the CDR3 reads CASSSPRTGRDNSPLHF. The CDR3 coding sequence is TGTGCCAGCAGTTCACCCCGAACAGGGAGAGATAATTCACCCCTCCACTTT.

This chain uses TRBV10-3 with TRBJ1-1; D is possibly TRBD1 (5 bases). This CDR3 comprises 13 residues. In germline, CDR1 is ENHRY, CDR2 SYGVKD. Trimming took off 2 bases at V and 1 base at J, with 5 bases between the two ends. CDR3 nucleotides: TGTGCCATCAGTGAGAGGGGGAACACTGAAGCTTTCTTT. Its protein is CAISERGNTEAFF.

This clone was seen once. The genes are TRBV10-2 and TRBJ1-1; D is perhaps TRBD1 (6 bases). Germline values: CDR1 WSHSY, CDR2 SAAADI. V was clipped by 9 bases and J by 5 bases, with 16 bases between them. This CDR3 contains 13 residues. The CDR3 nucleotides are TGCGCCAGTGTCGTGGGGCAGGGGACTGAAGCTTTCTTT. Translation: CASVVGQGTEAFF.

The V and J genes are TRBV28 and TRBJ2-7; weak D call: TRBD2 (6 bases). Germline CDR1 MDHEN, CDR2 SYDVKM. The CDR3 is made up of 15 amino acids. V lost 4 bases and J lost 4, with 17 bases in between. CDR3 nucleotides: TGTGCCAGCAGTTCGGGGGAACGAGGGGCTTACGAGCAGTACTTC. Its protein is CASSSGERGAYEQYF. Together with reference TRBV28 and TRBJ2-7, the CDR3 gives the full variable domain: DVKVTQSSRYLVKRTGEKVFLECVQDMDHENMFWYRQDPGLGLRLIYFSYDVKMKEKGDIPEGYSVSREKKERFSLILESASTNQTSMYLCASSSGERGAYEQYFGPGTRLTVT.

The V call is TRBV28, the J call TRBJ1-2; 9 nucleotides line up with TRBD1. V trimming: 6 bases; J trimming: 6 bases; junction bases outside the gene matches: 2. CDR1 MDHEN and CDR2 SYDVKM come from the germline V gene. This CDR3 spans 12 amino acids. CDR3 protein: CASRGDRDGYTF. Here the CDR3 DNA reads TGTGCCAGCAGGGGGGACAGGGATGGCTACACCTTC.

This clone was seen just once. The gene calls are TRBV28 and TRBJ2-1, with 8 bases fitting TRBD1. Trimming removed 10 bases from V and 4 bases from J; junction bases left unmatched: 12. The germline V gene encodes CDR1 MDHEN and CDR2 SYDVKM. The CDR3 totals 15 residues. The CDR3 is CAIRTGTGLYNEQFF. CDR3 bases: TGTGCCATTCGGACCGGGACAGGCTTATACAATGAGCAGTTCTTC.

V is TRBV7-2 and J is TRBJ2-3; no clear D. The V gene's germline CDR1 is SGHTA and CDR2 FQGNSA. V gave up 1 base and J gave up 6 bases, with 5 bases separating them. The CDR3 is 12 amino acids. The CDR3 here is CASSLVRDTQYF. The CDR3 DNA reads as TGTGCCAGCAGCTTAGTACGGGATACGCAGTATTTT.

V and J are TRBV19 and TRBJ1-5, with D possibly being TRBD1 (6 bases). V was pared by 5 bases and J by 6 bases, with 14 bases between. The CDR3 spans 14 residues. Germline CDR1 is LNHDA and CDR2 is SQIVND (reference sequence). The CDR3 is CASSVQGKVQPQHF. The DNA for the CDR3 is TGTGCCAGTAGTGTACAGGGAAAGGTTCAGCCCCAGCATTTT. The whole variable domain, remainder taken from reference TRBV19 and TRBJ1-5, is DGGITQSPKYLFRKEGQNVTLSCEQNLNHDAMYWYRQDPGQGLRLIYYSQIVNDFQKGDIAEGYSVSREKKESFPLTVTSAQKNPTAFYLCASSVQGKVQPQHFGDGTRLSIL.

The sample holds a few counts of this clone. The rearrangement links TRBV27 to TRBJ2-3; tentative D call: TRBD1 (5 bases). This CDR3 has 16 residues. Trimming shortened V by 3 bases and J by 3 bases, and 16 bases separated the two germline ends. The germline gives CDR1 MNHEY, CDR2 SMNVEV (reference sequence). The CDR3 DNA reads TGTGCCAGCAGTTTTTCTCCAGGGTTTAAGACAGATACGCAGTATTTT. Translating gives CASSFSPGFKTDTQYF.